These T cell receptor beta chains were read from a single sample in a study of blood T cell repertoires in COVID-19. Assay used: immunoSEQ multiplex PCR; TCRdb lists only in-frame clones, some missing. The data contain a few hundred thousand clones, 85% to 90% of them singletons. Sequencing used PBMCs or T cells enriched from blood (not recorded which). Every receptor here comes from a woman in her forties or fifties who had recovered from COVID-19. CDR3s include the opening cysteine and the closing phenylalanine or tryptophan. The D gene is left open where the match is weak. Not all rows give a size; the values are once, few, many and, for expanded clones, a class.

size	V	J	D	CDR3	DNA
.	TRBV5-1	TRBJ1-3	.	CASSKDGGQISGNTIYF	TGCGCCAGCAGTAAAGATGGCGGACAGATCTCTGGAAACACCATATATTTT
.	TRBV5-1	TRBJ1-2	TRBD1	CASSPLTGGAYLGYTF	TGCGCCAGCAGCCCATTAACAGGGGGCGCGTACCTTGGCTACACCTTC
once	TRBV7-8	TRBJ1-1	.	CASSLGSSGNTEAFF	TGTGCCAGCAGCCTAGGGAGCAGTGGGAACACTGAAGCTTTCTTT
.	TRBV6-5	TRBJ1-5	TRBD1	CASSPRDSPNQPQHF	TGTGCCAGCAGCCCCCGGGACAGTCCGAATCAGCCCCAGCATTTT
.	TRBV27	TRBJ2-7	.	CASSFAFGGADGEQYF	TGTGCCAGCAGTTTTGCGTTTGGAGGGGCGGACGGCGAGCAGTACTTC
.	TRBV15	TRBJ2-1	TRBD1	CATSSMDRGLGNEQFF	TGTGCCACCAGCTCCATGGACAGGGGGCTCGGCAATGAGCAGTTCTTC
.	TRBV3-1/TRBV3-2	TRBJ2-7	.	CASSHRAGSSSYEQYF	TGTGCCAGCAGCCACCGAGCGGGCTCAAGCTCCTACGAGCAGTACTTC
.	TRBV12-3/TRBV12-4	TRBJ1-6	.	CASSRDGNSPLHF	TGTGCCAGCAGCAGGGATGGGAATTCACCCCTCCACTTT
.	TRBV7-9	TRBJ1-1	.	CASNRQVRSEAFF	TGTGCCAGCAACAGACAGGTACGATCCGAAGCTTTCTTT
.	TRBV6-5	TRBJ1-2	TRBD1	CASSREMTGLYGYTF	TGTGCCAGCAGTAGAGAGATGACAGGGCTCTATGGCTACACCTTC
.	TRBV6-5	TRBJ1-2	.	CASSYSKAGGYTF	TGTGCCAGCAGTTACTCGAAGGCAGGCGGCTACACCTTC
.	TRBV7-2	TRBJ2-3	.	CASSPRTSSTDTQYF	TGTGCCAGCAGTCCTAGGACTTCTAGCACAGATACGCAGTATTTT
.	TRBV9	TRBJ2-1	TRBD1	CASSRDRGNEQFF	TGTGCCAGCAGTCGTGACAGGGGCAATGAGCAGTTCTTC
.	TRBV28	TRBJ1-3	.	CASSHLWGAMTNTIYF	TGTGCCAGCAGCCACCTTTGGGGCGCCATGACAAACACCATATATTTT
.	TRBV7-2	TRBJ1-6	.	CASSSGLLRNSLHF	TGTGCCAGCAGCTCAGGGCTTCTTCGGAATTCCCTCCACTTT
.	TRBV6-2/TRBV6-3	TRBJ2-6	TRBD1	CASSSGGPSSGANVLTF	TGTGCCAGCAGTTCAGGGGGCCCATCCTCTGGGGCCAACGTCCTGACTTTC
once	TRBV3-1/TRBV3-2	TRBJ2-1	.	CASGWGGNYNEQFF	TGTGCCAGCGGTTGGGGGGGCAACTACAATGAGCAGTTCTTC
.	TRBV5-1	TRBJ1-2	TRBD1	CASSGGQGRHGYTF	TGCGCCAGCAGCGGGGGACAGGGGAGGCATGGCTACACCTTC
.	TRBV27	TRBJ2-7	TRBD1	CASRGRDRGDKQYF	TGTGCCAGCAGGGGCCGGGACAGGGGTGACAAGCAGTACTTC
.	TRBV7-3	TRBJ1-1	.	CASISPEGMAFF	TGTGCCAGCATCTCCCCGGAGGGGATGGCTTTCTTT
.	TRBV7-2	TRBJ1-4	.	CASSLKIGSSELFF	TGTGCCAGCAGCTTAAAAATAGGGAGCAGCGAACTGTTTTTT
.	TRBV7-6	TRBJ2-2	.	CASSLAGGRTGELFF	TGTGCCAGCAGCTTAGCGGGGGGGCGGACTGGGGAGCTGTTTTTT
.	TRBV18	TRBJ2-7	.	CASSRQVEQYF	TGTGCCAGCTCACGGCAAGTTGAGCAGTACTTC
.	TRBV25-1	TRBJ2-1	TRBD1	CASSPNRGESYNEQFF	TGTGCCAGCAGTCCAAACAGGGGAGAATCCTACAATGAGCAGTTCTTC
.	TRBV7-7	TRBJ2-5	TRBD2	CASSAGTSGGETQYF	TGTGCTAGCAGCGCAGGGACTAGCGGGGGAGAGACCCAGTACTTC
.	TRBV19	TRBJ2-3	.	CASSIERRDTQYF	TGTGCCAGTAGTATAGAGAGGAGAGATACGCAGTATTTT
.	TRBV9	TRBJ1-2	.	CASSASPRVRENYGYTF	TGTGCCAGCAGCGCGAGCCCTCGTGTCAGGGAAAACTATGGCTACACCTTC
.	TRBV7-9	TRBJ2-1	.	CASSLGDPAWTSYNEQFF	TGTGCCAGCAGCTTAGGCGACCCAGCCTGGACATCCTACAATGAGCAGTTCTTC
.	TRBV18	TRBJ2-5	.	CASSPWTEETQYF	TGTGCCAGCTCACCTTGGACAGAAGAGACCCAGTACTTC
.	TRBV5-8	TRBJ1-5	TRBD1	CASSPVGTGIQPQHF	TGTGCCAGCAGCCCGGTCGGGACAGGGATTCAGCCCCAGCATTTT
.	TRBV30	TRBJ2-3	TRBD1	CAWGRTLFDRDGTDTQYF	TGTGCCTGGGGCCGGACCCTATTCGACAGGGATGGCACAGATACGCAGTATTTT
.	TRBV5-1	TRBJ1-6	.	CASSLEVGGNSPLHF	TGCGCCAGCAGCTTGGAGGTGGGAGGAAATTCACCCCTCCACTTT
.	TRBV27	TRBJ1-2	TRBD1	CASSSLDRGLYGYTF	TGTGCCAGCAGTTCCCTGGACAGGGGGCTCTATGGCTACACCTTC
.	TRBV5-8	TRBJ2-2	.	CASTNRAGSGELFF	TGTGCCAGCACCAACCGCGCGGGGTCCGGGGAGCTGTTTTTT
.	TRBV4-1	TRBJ2-3	TRBD1	CASSQVRDRESTQYF	TGCGCCAGCAGCCAAGTCCGGGACAGGGAAAGTACGCAGTATTTT
.	TRBV5-1	TRBJ2-7	TRBD2	CASSLGSAGPPYEQYF	TGCGCCAGCAGCTTGGGGTCAGCGGGGCCCCCCTACGAGCAGTACTTC
.	TRBV6-1	TRBJ1-6	.	CASSETGVNSPLHF	TGTGCCAGCAGTGAAACGGGAGTCAATTCACCCCTCCACTTT
few	TRBV27	TRBJ1-6	TRBD1	CASSLSGGQGISYNSPLHF	TGTGCCAGCAGTTTATCTGGGGGACAGGGGATATCCTATAATTCACCCCTCCACTTT
.	TRBV28	TRBJ1-1	.	CASSFVSRIAEAFF	TGTGCCAGCAGTTTTGTATCTAGGATCGCTGAAGCTTTCTTT
.	TRBV5-1	TRBJ1-5	.	CASSLVAGSNQPQHF	TGCGCCAGCAGCTTGGTGGCGGGGAGCAATCAGCCCCAGCATTTT
.	TRBV3-1/TRBV3-2	TRBJ2-1	TRBD1	CASSRVGTGTYNEQFF	TGTGCCAGCTCGCGGGTGGGGACAGGCACTTACAATGAGCAGTTCTTC
.	TRBV19	TRBJ2-1	.	CASSTGVGFHEQFF	TGTGCCAGTAGTACAGGCGTTGGGTTCCATGAGCAGTTCTTC
.	TRBV11-2	TRBJ1-1	.	CASSLVIHTEAFF	TGTGCCAGCAGCTTAGTAATTCACACTGAAGCTTTCTTT
once	TRBV28	TRBJ2-2	.	CASSLSQYTGELFF	TGTGCCAGCAGTTTATCACAGTACACCGGGGAGCTGTTTTTT
.	TRBV7-9	TRBJ2-5	.	CASSPNLVQGISETQYF	TGTGCCAGCAGCCCCAACCTCGTTCAGGGAATTTCAGAGACCCAGTACTTC
.	TRBV19	TRBJ1-2	TRBD1	CASSKPGGRYGYTF	TGTGCCAGTAGTAAGCCAGGGGGCCGCTATGGCTACACCTTC
.	TRBV2	TRBJ2-7	TRBD1	CARRGGQGYEQYF	TGTGCCAGACGTGGGGGACAGGGTTACGAGCAGTACTTC
.	TRBV5-1	TRBJ1-4	TRBD1	CASSFRGLNEKLFF	TGCGCCAGCAGCTTCAGGGGGCTCAATGAAAAACTGTTTTTT